This T cell receptor (beta chain) came from a study of human T cells and chemical hapten exposure. This clonotype has a count of ten or more. What it binds is not known. Time point described: patch test 1, 2 weeks after DPC sensitization. Indicated treatment: therapeutic diphenylcyclopropenone sensitization with weekly scalp DPC. Each CDR3 protein gets one entry after TCRdb re-called the RACE reads with MiXCR. The sample lists over 85,000 distinct CDR3 sequences, over 10% seen once, with 2% to 2.5% in the top ten. General study points: Expanded TCRs created a significantly greater count of big CDR3 similarity clusters than controls did.

The specimen was whole blood, collected in connection with sensitization to the hapten diphenylcyclopropenone (DPC). The receptor was isolated from a woman aged 40 to 50 with alopecia areata. Some clones in this sample may be carry-over from other donors' samples.

For the CDR3, the DNA is TGTGCCAGCAGCTCGACTAGCGGGACATACAATGAGCAGTTCTTC. Protein product: CASSSTSGTYNEQFF. The gene calls are TRBV7-2 and TRBJ2-1; TRBD2 matches 11 bases. This CDR3 region has 15 residues. J lost 4 bases, V lost 4 bases, and 3 bases had no gene match. The V gene's germline CDR1 is SGHTA and CDR2 FQGNSA.